This T cell receptor beta chain was profiled in a study of T cells after yellow fever vaccination. General observations from the study: After the booster, approximately 95% of CD4 and 75% to 90% of CD8 primary-response clones were re-detected. A faster peak, day 5 versus 15, was reached by the weaker secondary response.

By 5'RACE template switching, TCR cDNA was produced, with a universal primer site and UMIs added in the process. TCRdb re-called the 5' RACE reads with MiXCR, one entry per CDR3 protein. The sample consists of some 500,000 distinct CDR3 sequences, about 14% of them appearing once. As concerns this clonotype: Its cognate antigen is unknown.

The receptor comes from a man in his thirties or forties who received the YFV17D yellow fever vaccine. Material: PBMCs, obtained on the day of the yellow fever booster vaccination.

Here the CDR3 DNA reads TGCAGCACCACCAGCGGGAGTTTCGCAGATACGCAGTATTTT. Translation gives CSTTSGSFADTQYF. This chain connects TRBV29-1 to TRBJ2-3; 8 bases match TRBD2. Germline CDR1 is SQVTM and CDR2 is ANQGSEA. The CDR3 extends over 14 amino acids. The trim removed 8 bases at V and 4 bases at J, leaving 11 bases unmatched.